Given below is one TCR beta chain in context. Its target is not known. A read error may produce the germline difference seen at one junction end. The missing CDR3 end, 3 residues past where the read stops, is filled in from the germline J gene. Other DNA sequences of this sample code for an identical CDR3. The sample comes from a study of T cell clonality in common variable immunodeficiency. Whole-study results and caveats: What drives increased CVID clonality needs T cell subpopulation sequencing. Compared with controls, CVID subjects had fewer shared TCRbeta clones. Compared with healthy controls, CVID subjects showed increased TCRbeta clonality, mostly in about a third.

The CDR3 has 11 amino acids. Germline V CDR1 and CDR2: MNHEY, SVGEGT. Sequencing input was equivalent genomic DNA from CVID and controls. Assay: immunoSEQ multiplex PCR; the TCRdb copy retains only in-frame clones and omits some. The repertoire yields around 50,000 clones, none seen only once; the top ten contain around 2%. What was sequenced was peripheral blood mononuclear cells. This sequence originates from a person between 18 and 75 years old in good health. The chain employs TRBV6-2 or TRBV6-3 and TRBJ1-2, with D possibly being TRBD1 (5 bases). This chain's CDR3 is CASSYQGGYTF. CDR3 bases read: TGTGCCAGTAGTTATCAGGGTGGC.